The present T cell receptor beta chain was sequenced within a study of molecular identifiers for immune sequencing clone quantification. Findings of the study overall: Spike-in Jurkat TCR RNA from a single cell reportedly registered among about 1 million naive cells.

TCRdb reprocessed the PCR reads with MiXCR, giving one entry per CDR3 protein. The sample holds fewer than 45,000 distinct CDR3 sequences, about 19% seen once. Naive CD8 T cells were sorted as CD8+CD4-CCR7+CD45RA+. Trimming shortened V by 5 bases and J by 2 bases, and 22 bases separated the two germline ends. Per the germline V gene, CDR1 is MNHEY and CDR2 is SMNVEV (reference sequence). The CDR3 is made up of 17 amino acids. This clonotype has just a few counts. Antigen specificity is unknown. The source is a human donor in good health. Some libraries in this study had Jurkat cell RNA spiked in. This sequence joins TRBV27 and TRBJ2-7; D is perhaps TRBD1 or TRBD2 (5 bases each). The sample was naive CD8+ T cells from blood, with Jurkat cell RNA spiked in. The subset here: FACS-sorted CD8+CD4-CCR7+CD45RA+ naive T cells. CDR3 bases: TGTGCCAGCAGTATAAGTATGGGACGTAGGTCGGCCTACGAGCAGTACTTC. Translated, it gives CASSISMGRRSAYEQYF.